The entry below gives a single TCR beta chain sequence along with its context. Its antigen is as yet unknown. The table came from immunoSEQ multiplex PCR; TCRdb's copy has only in-frame clones and leaves some out. The data contain around 200,000 clones, 80% to 85% of them seen just once; the ten biggest clones take up roughly 1.2%. The data are from a study of cytomegalovirus exposure and HLA in healthy donors. Overall study findings and caveats: In vitro, a few CMV-associated chains proved specific for CMV antigens.

The sequencing sample was made of PBMCs. This TCR came from a woman in her thirties in good health and CMV-seronegative.

The CDR3 nucleotides are TGTGCCAGCAGTGAAGTAGCGGGCTCCTACAATGAGCAGTTCTTC. Its protein is CASSEVAGSYNEQFF. The chain uses TRBV6-1 and TRBJ2-1; 7 bases are a match to TRBD2. J was trimmed by 0 bases and V by 1 base; bases with no gene match: 0. Germline V lookup: CDR1 MNHNS, CDR2 SASEGT. CDR3 length: 15 amino acids.